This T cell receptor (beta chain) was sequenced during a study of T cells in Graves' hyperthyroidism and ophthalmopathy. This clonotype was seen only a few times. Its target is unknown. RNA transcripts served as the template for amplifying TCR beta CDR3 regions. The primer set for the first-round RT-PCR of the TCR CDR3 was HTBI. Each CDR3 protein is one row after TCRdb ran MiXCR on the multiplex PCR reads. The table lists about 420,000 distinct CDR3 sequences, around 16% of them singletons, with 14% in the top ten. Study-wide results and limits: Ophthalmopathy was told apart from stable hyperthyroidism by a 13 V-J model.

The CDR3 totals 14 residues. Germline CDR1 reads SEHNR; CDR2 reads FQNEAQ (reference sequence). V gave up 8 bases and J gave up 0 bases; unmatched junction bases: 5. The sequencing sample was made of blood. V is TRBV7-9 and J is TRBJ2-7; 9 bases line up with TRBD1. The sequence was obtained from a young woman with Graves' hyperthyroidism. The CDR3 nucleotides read TGTGCCAGCCTTCGGGACAGGGTCTCCTACGAGCAGTACTTC. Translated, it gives CASLRDRVSYEQYF.